This TCR beta chain was recorded in a study of spatial heterogeneity in lung cancer. Time point given: sample taken at primary tumor resection. Without sorting, whole RNA was sequenced from tumor, nontumor lung or frozen PBMC. One entry per CDR3 protein, called by TCRdb with MiXCR from the 5' RACE reads. The table has 6,000 to 8,000 distinct CDR3 sequences, under 6% seen once. This clonotype was seen at least ten times. This beta chain represents an off-target read in a library built for alpha chains; its size is of limited meaning. V gave up 6 bases and J gave up 12 bases, with 18 bases separating them. The CDR3 totals 12 residues. Looked up from germline, CDR1 is MNHNY and CDR2 is SVGAGI (reference sequence).

The sequences come from normal lung tissue next to the tumor, collected at surgery. The TCR sequence derives from a female donor with early-stage non-small cell lung cancer. V is TRBV6-6 and J is TRBJ2-7; a weak D match, TRBD2 (5 bases). CDR3 in amino acids: CASSNTRTEGYF. CDR3 DNA sequence: TGTGCCAGCAGCAACACCCGGACTGAAGGGTACTTC.